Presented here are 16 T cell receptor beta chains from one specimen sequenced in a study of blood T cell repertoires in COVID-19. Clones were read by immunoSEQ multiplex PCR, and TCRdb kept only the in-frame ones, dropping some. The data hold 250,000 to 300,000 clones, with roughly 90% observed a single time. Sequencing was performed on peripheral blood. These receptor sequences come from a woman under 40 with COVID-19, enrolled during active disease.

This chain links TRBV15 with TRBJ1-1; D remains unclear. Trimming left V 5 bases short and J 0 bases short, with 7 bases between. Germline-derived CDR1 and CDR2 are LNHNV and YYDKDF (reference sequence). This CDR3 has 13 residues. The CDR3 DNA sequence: TGTGCCACCAGCCATTCCCTGAACACTGAAGCTTTCTTT. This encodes CATSHSLNTEAFF.

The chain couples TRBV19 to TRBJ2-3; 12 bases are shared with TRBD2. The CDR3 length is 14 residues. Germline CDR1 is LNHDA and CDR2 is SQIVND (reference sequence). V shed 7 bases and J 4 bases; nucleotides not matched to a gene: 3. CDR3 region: CASTSGGDPDTQYF. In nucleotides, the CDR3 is TGTGCCAGTACTAGCGGGGGGGACCCAGATACGCAGTATTTT.

The CDR3 sequence: CAISEPSSGGDYEQYF. CDR3 DNA sequence: TGTGCCATCAGTGAGCCCTCTAGCGGGGGGGACTACGAGCAGTACTTC. The chain is built from TRBV10-3 and TRBJ2-7; 12 nucleotides align to TRBD2. This CDR3 region has 16 residues. V shed 2 bases and J 3 bases; nucleotides not matched to a gene: 5. The V gene's germline CDR1 is ENHRY and CDR2 SYGVKD.

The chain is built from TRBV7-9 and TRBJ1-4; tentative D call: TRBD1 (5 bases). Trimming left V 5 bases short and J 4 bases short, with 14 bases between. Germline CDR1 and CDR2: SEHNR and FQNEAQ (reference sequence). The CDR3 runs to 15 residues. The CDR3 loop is CASSKDQGLNEKLFF. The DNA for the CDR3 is TGTGCCAGCAGCAAAGACCAGGGACTTAATGAAAAACTGTTTTTT.

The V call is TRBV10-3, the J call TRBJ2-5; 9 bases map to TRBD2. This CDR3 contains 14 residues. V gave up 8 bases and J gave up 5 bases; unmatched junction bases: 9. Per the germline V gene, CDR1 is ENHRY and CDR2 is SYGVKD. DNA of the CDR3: TGTGCCATCGCGGCCGGGACTAGCATTGAGACCCAGTACTTC. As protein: CAIAAGTSIETQYF.

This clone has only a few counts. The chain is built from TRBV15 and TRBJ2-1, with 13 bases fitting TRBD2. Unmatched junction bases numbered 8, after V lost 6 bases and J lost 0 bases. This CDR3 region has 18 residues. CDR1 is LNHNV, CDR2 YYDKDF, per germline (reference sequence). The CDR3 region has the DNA TGTGCCACCAGAATGGGACTAGCGGGGCGTCTCTCCTACAATGAGCAGTTCTTC. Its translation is CATRMGLAGRLSYNEQFF. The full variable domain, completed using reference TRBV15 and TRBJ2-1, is DAMVIQNPRYQVTQFGKPVTLSCSQTLNHNVMYWYQQKSSQAPKLLFHYYDKDFNNEADTPDNFQSRRPNTSFCFLDIRSPGLGDTAMYLCATRMGLAGRLSYNEQFFGPGTRLTVL.

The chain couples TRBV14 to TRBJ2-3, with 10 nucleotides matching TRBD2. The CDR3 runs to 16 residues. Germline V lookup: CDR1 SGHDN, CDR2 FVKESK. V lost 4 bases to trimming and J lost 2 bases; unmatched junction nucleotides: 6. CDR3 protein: CASSPRLAGTTDTQYF. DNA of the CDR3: TGTGCCAGCAGCCCGCGACTAGCGGGTACCACAGATACGCAGTATTTT.

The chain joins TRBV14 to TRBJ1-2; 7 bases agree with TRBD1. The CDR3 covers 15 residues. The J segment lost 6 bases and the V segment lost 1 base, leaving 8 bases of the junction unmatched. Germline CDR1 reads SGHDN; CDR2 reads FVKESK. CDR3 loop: CASSQGQGLANGYTF. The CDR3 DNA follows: TGTGCCAGCAGCCAAGGACAGGGTCTTGCGAATGGCTACACCTTC.

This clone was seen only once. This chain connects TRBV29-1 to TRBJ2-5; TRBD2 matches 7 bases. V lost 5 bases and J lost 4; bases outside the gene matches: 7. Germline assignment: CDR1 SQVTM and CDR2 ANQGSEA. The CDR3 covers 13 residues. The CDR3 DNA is TGCAGCGTTCTGGGAGGGGACGGAGAGACCCAGTACTTC. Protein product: CSVLGGDGETQYF.

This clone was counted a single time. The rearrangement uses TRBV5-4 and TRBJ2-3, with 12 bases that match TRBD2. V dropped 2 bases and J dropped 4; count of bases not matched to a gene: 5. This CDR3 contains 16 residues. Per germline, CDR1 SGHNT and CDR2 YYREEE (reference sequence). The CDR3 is CASSFPGLAGPDTQYF. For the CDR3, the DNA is TGTGCCAGCAGCTTCCCAGGACTAGCGGGGCCAGATACGCAGTATTTT.

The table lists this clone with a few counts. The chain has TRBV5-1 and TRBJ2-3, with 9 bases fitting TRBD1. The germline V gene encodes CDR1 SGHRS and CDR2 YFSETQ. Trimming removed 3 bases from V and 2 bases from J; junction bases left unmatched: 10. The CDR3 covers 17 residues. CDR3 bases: TGCGCCAGCAGCTCTTGGACAGGGGCTATGAACACAGATACGCAGTATTTT. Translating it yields CASSSWTGAMNTDTQYF.

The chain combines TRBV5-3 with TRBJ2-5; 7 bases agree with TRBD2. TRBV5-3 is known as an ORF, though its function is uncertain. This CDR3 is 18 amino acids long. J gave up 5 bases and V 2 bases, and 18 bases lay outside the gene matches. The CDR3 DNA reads TGTGCCAGAAGCTTAAGTCACCCGGGAGGAGCGGGGATGGAGACCCAGTACTTC. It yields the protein CARSLSHPGGAGMETQYF.

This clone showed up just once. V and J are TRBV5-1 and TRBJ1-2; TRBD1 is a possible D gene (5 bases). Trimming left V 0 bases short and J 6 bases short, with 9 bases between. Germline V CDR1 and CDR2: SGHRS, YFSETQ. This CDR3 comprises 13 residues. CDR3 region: CASSLAGWHGYTF. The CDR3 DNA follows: TGCGCCAGCAGCTTGGCAGGGTGGCATGGCTACACCTTC.

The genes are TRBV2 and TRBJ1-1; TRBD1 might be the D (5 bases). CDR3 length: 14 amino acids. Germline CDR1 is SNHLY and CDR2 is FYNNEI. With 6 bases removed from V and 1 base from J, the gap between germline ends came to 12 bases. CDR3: CASRPNGGNTEAFF. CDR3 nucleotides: TGTGCCAGCAGGCCCAACGGGGGGAACACTGAAGCTTTCTTT. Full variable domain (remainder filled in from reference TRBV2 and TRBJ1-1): EPEVTQTPSHQVTQMGQEVILRCVPISNHLYFYWYRQILGQKVEFLVSFYNNEISEKSEIFDDQFSVERPDGSNFTLKIRSTKLEDSAMYFCASRPNGGNTEAFFGQGTRLTVV.

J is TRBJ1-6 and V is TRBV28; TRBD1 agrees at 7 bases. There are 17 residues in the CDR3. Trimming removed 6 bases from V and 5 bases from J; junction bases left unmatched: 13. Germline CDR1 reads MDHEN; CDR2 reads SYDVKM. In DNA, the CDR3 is TGTGCCAGCAGCATTCTACCCCCGGGACAGAATAATTCACCCCTCCACTTT. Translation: CASSILPPGQNNSPLHF.

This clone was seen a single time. Here the CDR3 reads CASSLALVVTGEGELFF. The CDR3 nucleotides are TGTGCCAGCAGCTTAGCGCTGGTGGTGACAGGGGAGGGGGAGCTGTTTTTT. The chain combines TRBV7-9 with TRBJ2-2; 8 bases map to TRBD1. With V trimmed by 0 bases and J by 8 bases, 11 bases remained unmatched. CDR3 length equals 17 residues. Germline V gene sequence: CDR1 SEHNR, CDR2 FQNEAQ (reference sequence).